This T cell receptor (beta chain) was sequenced for a study of shared clonotypes between healthy human individuals. This clone came up a few times. Antigen: not known. The identical CDR3 is also encoded by other nucleotide sequences in the sample. Study-level points and caveats: Researchers sampled only blood; tissue repertoires likely differ.

The CDR3 is 13 amino acids. Per germline, CDR1 SEHNR and CDR2 FQNEAQ (reference sequence). Trimming shortened V by 3 bases and J by 5 bases, and 11 bases separated the two germline ends. Assay used: immunoSEQ multiplex PCR; TCRdb lists only in-frame clones, some missing. The sample contains around 530,000 clones, roughly 79% of which appear only once. The rearrangement links TRBV7-9 to TRBJ2-7, with a possible D match to TRBD2 (5 bases). Material: PBMCs. The TCR comes from a woman between 40 and 50 years old in good health. Some clones in this sample may be carry-over from other donors' samples. The CDR3 reads CASSFSSGDEQYF. The CDR3 nucleotides are TGTGCCAGCAGCTTCTCCTCCGGGGACGAGCAGTACTTC.